One T cell receptor beta chain is described in this entry. The sample comes from a study of cytomegalovirus exposure and HLA in healthy donors. CDR3 length: 14 residues. Germline V gives CDR1 LNHNV, CDR2 YYDKDF (reference sequence). Trimming removed 4 bases from V and 1 base from J, with 10 bases in between. The PCR had 60 Vbeta and 13 Jbeta primers. Method: immunoSEQ multiplex PCR; TCRdb's copy keeps in-frame clones and lacks some. The table shows roughly 93,000 clones, with under 80% occurring only once. This clonotype originated in a human donor in good health. The chain uses TRBV15 and TRBJ1-1, with D hard to call. Sequenced sample: PBMCs. The chain's CDR3 is CATSTRGGNTEAFF. The CDR3 DNA sequence: TGTGCCACCAGCACCAGAGGCGGGAACACTGAAGCTTTCTTT.